This passage covers 5 T cell receptor beta chains from one sample sequenced in a study of cytomegalovirus exposure and HLA in healthy donors. Vbeta (60) and Jbeta (13) primers were used in the PCR. The assay was immunoSEQ multiplex PCR, and TCRdb's table has in-frame clones only and misses some. Counted here are over 90,000 clones, roughly two thirds occurring once; the ten biggest clones make up about 15%. Material for sequencing was PBMCs. These receptors were obtained from a woman aged 45 to 65 in good health and CMV-seropositive.

In this sample, this clone turned up a few times. The chain uses TRBV7-2 and TRBJ2-5; no clear D. This CDR3 contains 15 residues. V was clipped by 0 bases and J by 0 bases, with 8 bases between them. Germline-derived CDR1 and CDR2 are SGHTA and FQGNSA. CDR3 sequence (DNA): TGTGCCAGCAGCTTAGCCACAGCCAACCAAGAGACCCAGTACTTC. Amino acid sequence: CASSLATANQETQYF.

A few counts support this clone. One junction end disagrees with the germline gene, perhaps due to a read error. J is TRBJ2-7 and V is TRBV7-9; D uncertain. The CDR3 is 12 residues long. Germline V gene lookup returns CDR1 SEHNR and CDR2 FQNEAQ (reference sequence). The CDR3 loop reads CSSSLTSYEQYF. The CDR3, as DNA: TGTTCCAGCAGCTTAACTTCCTACGAGCAGTACTTC.

The V call is TRBV11-2, the J call TRBJ2-5, with 7 bases matching TRBD1. Germline V gives CDR1 SGHAT, CDR2 FQNNGV. The CDR3 is made up of 13 amino acids. The V and J ends lost 3 bases and 7 bases, in that order; junction bases with no gene match: 5. CDR3 amino acids: CASSLTGPRTQYF. The CDR3 region has the DNA TGTGCCAGCAGCTTGACAGGGCCGAGGACCCAGTACTTC.

The table lists this clone with a count of one. V is TRBV2 and J is TRBJ2-1; 9 positions match TRBD1. CDR1 and CDR2 (germline): SNHLY, FYNNEI. The CDR3 is 19 amino acids. V lost 7 bases and J lost 4; bases outside the gene matches: 20. CDR3 in amino acids: CASNPSGTGRFERYNEQFF. In DNA, the CDR3 is TGTGCCAGCAACCCCTCCGGGACAGGGCGTTTCGAACGATACAATGAGCAGTTCTTC.

The chain has TRBV5-1 and TRBJ1-2; D is unclear. The CDR3 spans 11 residues. Trimming stripped 0 bases from V and 8 bases from J, with 5 bases between. Germline CDR1 reads SGHRS; CDR2 reads YFSETQ. DNA of the CDR3: TGCGCCAGCAGCTTGGGAGGAGGCTACACCTTC. This sequence encodes CASSLGGGYTF.